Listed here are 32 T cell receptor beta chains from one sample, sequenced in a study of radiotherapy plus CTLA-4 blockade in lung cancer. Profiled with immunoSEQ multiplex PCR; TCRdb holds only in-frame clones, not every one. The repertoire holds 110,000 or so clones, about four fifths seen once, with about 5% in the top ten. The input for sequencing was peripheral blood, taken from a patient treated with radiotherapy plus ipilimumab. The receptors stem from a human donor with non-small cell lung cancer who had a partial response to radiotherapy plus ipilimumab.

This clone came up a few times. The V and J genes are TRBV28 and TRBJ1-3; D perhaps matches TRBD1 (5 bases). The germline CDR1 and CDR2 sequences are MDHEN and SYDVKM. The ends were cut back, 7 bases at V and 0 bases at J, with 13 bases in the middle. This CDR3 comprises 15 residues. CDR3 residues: CASTFQGSSGNTIYF. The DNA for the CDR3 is TGTGCCAGCACCTTCCAGGGAAGCTCTGGAAACACCATATATTTT.

CDR3 sequence: CASSVGNSGTTDEQFF. Here the CDR3 DNA reads TGTGCCAGCAGCGTAGGTAATAGCGGGACGACCGATGAGCAGTTCTTC. The rearrangement joins TRBV9 to TRBJ2-1, with 8 bases fitting TRBD2. The trim removed 0 bases at V and 8 bases at J, leaving 10 bases unmatched. The CDR3 runs to 16 residues. Per the germline V gene, CDR1 is SGDLS and CDR2 is YYNGEE.

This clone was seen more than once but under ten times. The CDR3 reads CASSPYREGAGEKLFF. CDR3 DNA: TGTGCCAGCAGCCCCTACCGGGAGGGGGCTGGGGAAAAACTGTTTTTT. The chain recombines TRBV7-9 with TRBJ1-4; 7 bases are shared with TRBD1. The CDR3 is made up of 16 amino acids. The V and J ends lost 5 bases and 8 bases, in that order; junction bases with no gene match: 14. Per germline, CDR1 SEHNR and CDR2 FQNEAQ (reference sequence).

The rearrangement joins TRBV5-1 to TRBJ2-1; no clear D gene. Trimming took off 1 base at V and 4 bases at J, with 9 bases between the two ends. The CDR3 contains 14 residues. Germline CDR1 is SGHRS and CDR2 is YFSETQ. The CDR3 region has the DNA TGCGCCAGCAGCTTGAACGGTCTTTACAATGAGCAGTTCTTC. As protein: CASSLNGLYNEQFF.

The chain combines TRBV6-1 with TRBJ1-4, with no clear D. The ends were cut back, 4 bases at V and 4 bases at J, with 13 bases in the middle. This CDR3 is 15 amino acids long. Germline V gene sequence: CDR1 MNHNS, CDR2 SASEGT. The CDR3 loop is CASSARSGSNEKLFF. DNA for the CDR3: TGTGCCAGCAGTGCCCGAAGCGGGAGTAATGAAAAACTGTTTTTT.

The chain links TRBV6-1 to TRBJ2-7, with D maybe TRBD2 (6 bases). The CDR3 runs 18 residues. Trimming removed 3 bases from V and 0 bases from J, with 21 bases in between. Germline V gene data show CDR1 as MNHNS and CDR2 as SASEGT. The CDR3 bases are TGTGCCAGCAGTGAGCCACCTTCATGGCTAGCGAGCTCCTACGAGCAGTACTTC. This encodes CASSEPPSWLASSYEQYF.

The CDR3 loop reads CASSRSGRNTGELFF. The CDR3 nucleotides are TGTGCCAGCAGCCGAAGCGGGAGAAACACCGGGGAGCTGTTTTTT. The rearrangement uses TRBV9 and TRBJ2-2; TRBD2 agrees at 8 bases. Germline values: CDR1 SGDLS, CDR2 YYNGEE. This CDR3 comprises 15 residues. V trimming: 4 bases; J trimming: 2 bases; junction bases outside the gene matches: 4.

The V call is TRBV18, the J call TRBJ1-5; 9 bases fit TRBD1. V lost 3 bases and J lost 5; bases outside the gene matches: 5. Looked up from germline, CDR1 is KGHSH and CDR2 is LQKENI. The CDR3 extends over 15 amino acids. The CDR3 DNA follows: TGTGCCAGCTCACCGATTGGGACAGGGTATCAGCCCCAGCATTTT. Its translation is CASSPIGTGYQPQHF.

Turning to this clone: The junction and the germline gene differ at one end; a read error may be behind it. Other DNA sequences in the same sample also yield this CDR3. CDR3 DNA: TGTGCCAGCAGTAGACAGGGAATGACAGATACGCAGTATTTT. Translation gives CASSRQGMTDTQYF. The chain is built from TRBV19 and TRBJ2-3, with 7 bases aligning to TRBD1. The CDR3 loop spans 14 amino acids. Germline V gives CDR1 LNHDA, CDR2 SQIVND (reference sequence). The complete variable domain, with remaining parts taken from reference TRBV19 and TRBJ2-3, reads DGGITQSPKYLFRKEGQNVTLSCEQNLNHDAMYWYRQDPGQGLRLIYYSQIVNDFQKGDIAEGYSVSREKKESFPLTVTSAQKNPTAFYLCASSRQGMTDTQYFGPGTRLTVL.

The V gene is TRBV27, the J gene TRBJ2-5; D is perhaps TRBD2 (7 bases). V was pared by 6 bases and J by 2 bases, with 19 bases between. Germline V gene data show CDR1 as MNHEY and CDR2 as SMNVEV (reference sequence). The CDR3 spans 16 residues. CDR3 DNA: TGTGCCAGCAGGGGCCGGACTAGGACAGCACAAGAGACCCAGTACTTC. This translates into CASRGRTRTAQETQYF.

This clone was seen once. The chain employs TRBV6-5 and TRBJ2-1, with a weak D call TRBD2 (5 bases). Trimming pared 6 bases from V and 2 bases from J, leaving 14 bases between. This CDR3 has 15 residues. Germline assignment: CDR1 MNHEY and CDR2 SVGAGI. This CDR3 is CASSSAGGAYNEQFF. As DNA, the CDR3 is TGTGCCAGCAGCTCGGCGGGTGGCGCCTACAATGAGCAGTTCTTC.

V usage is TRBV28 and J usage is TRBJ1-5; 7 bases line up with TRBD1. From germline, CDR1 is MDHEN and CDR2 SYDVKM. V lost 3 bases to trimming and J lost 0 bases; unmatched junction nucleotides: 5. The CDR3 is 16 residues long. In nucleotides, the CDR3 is TGTGCCAGCAGTTTGTTAGGGGGCAATAGCAATCAGCCCCAGCATTTT. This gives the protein CASSLLGGNSNQPQHF.

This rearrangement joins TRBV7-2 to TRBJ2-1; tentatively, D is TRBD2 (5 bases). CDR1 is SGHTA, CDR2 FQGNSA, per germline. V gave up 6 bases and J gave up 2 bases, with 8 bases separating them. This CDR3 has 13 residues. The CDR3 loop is CASREGAYNEQFF. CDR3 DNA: TGTGCCAGCAGAGAGGGTGCCTACAATGAGCAGTTCTTC.

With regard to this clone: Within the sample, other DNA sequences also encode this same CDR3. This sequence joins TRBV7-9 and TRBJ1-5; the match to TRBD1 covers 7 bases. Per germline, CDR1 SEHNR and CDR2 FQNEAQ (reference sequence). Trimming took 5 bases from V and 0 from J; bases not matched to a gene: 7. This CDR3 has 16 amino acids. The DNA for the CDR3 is TGTGCCAGCAGCCCCGACAGGGCACATAGCAATCAGCCCCAGCATTTT. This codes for CASSPDRAHSNQPQHF.

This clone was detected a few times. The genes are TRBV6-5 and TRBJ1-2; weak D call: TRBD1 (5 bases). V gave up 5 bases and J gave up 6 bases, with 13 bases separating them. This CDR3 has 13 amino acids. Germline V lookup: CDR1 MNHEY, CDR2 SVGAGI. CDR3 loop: CASSATAYDGYTF. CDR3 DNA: TGTGCCAGCAGTGCGACAGCCTATGATGGCTACACCTTC.

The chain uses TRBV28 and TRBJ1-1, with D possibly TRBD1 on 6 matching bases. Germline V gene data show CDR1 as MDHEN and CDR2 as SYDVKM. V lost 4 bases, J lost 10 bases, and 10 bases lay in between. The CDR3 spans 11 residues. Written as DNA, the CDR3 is TGTGCCAGCAGTTACTTGACAGGAGCTTTCTTT. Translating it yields CASSYLTGAFF. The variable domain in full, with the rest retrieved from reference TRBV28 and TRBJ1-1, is DVKVTQSSRYLVKRTGEKVFLECVQDMDHENMFWYRQDPGLGLRLIYFSYDVKMKEKGDIPEGYSVSREKKERFSLILESASTNQTSMYLCASSYLTGAFFGQGTRLTVV.

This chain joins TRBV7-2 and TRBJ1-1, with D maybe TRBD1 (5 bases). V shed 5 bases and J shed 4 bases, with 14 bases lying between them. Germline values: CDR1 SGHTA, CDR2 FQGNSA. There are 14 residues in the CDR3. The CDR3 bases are TGTGCCAGCAGCCCAGTTCTAAGGGGCACTGAAGCTTTCTTT. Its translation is CASSPVLRGTEAFF.

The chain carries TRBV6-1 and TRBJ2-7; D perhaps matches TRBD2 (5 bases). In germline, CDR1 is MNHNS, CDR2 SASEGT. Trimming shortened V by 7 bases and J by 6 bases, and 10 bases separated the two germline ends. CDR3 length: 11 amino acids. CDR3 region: CASTIGGEQYV. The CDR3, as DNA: TGTGCCAGCACAATTGGAGGCGAGCAGTACGTC.

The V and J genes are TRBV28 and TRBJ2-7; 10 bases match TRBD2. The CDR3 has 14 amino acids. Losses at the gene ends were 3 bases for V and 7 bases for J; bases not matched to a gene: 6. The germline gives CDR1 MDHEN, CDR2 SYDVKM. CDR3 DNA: TGTGCCAGCAGTTTGAGCGGGAGGGCCCGGGAGCAGTACGTC. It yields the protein CASSLSGRAREQYV.

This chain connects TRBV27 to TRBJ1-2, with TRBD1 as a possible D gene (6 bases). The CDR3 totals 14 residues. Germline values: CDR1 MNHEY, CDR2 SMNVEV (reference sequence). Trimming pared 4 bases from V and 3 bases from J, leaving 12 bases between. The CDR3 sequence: CASSSSGGHYGYTF. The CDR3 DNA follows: TGTGCCAGCAGTTCGTCCGGGGGGCACTATGGCTACACCTTC.

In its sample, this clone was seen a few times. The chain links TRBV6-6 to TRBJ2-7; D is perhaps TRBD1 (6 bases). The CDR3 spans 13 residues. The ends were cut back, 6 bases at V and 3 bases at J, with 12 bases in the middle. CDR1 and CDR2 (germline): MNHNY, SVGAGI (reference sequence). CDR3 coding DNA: TGTGCCAGCAGCCGCCGGGACAACTACGAGCAGTACTTC. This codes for CASSRRDNYEQYF.

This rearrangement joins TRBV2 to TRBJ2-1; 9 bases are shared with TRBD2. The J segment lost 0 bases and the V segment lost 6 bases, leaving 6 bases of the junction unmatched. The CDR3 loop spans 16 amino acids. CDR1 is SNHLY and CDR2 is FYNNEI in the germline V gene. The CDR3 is CASSLLSGSSYNEQFF. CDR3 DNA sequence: TGTGCCAGCAGCCTACTTAGCGGGAGCTCCTACAATGAGCAGTTCTTC.

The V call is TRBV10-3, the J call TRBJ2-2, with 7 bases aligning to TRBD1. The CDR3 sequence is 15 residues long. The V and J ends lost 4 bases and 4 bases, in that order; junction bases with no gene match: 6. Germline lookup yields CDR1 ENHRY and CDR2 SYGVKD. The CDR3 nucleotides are TGTGCCATCAGTGGTAGACAGGGAGTCACCGGGGAGCTGTTTTTT. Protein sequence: CAISGRQGVTGELFF.

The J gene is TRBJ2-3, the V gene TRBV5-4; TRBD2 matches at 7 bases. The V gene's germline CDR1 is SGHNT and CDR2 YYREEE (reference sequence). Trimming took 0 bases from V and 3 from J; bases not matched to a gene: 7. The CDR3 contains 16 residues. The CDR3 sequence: CASSLGGTKGTDTQYF. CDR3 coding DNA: TGTGCCAGCAGCTTGGGCGGGACTAAAGGTACAGATACGCAGTATTTT.

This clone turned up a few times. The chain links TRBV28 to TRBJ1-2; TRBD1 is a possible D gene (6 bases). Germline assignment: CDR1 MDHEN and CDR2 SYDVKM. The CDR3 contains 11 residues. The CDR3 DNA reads TGTGCTGTAGGGGGTAGCGTTGGCTACACCTTC. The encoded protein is CAVGGSVGYTF.

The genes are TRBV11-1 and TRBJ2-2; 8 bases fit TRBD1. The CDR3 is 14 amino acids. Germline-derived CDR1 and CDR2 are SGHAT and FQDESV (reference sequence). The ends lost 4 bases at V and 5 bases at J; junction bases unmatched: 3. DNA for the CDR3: TGTGCCAGCAGCTCGCGACAGGGGACCGGGGAGCTGTTTTTT. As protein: CASSSRQGTGELFF.

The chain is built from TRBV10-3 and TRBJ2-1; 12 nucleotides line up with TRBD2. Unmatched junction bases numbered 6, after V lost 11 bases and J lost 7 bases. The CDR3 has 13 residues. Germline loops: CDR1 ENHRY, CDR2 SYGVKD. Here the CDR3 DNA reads TGTGCCTCCATGCTAGCGGGAGGGAATGAGCAGTTCTTC. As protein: CASMLAGGNEQFF.

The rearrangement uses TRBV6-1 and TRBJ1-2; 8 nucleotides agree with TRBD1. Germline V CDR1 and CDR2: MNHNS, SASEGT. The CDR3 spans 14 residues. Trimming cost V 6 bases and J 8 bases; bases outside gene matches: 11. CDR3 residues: CASSLRTGSGGYTF. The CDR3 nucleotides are TGTGCCAGCAGCCTTAGGACAGGGTCGGGGGGCTACACCTTC.

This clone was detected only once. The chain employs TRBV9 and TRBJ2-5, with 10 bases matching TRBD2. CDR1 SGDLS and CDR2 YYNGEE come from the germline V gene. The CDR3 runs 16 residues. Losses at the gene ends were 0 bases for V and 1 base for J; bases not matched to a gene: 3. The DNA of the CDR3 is TGTGCCAGCAGCGTAGGAACTAGCGGGATCCAAGAGACCCAGTACTTC. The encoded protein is CASSVGTSGIQETQYF.

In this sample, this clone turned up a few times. The CDR3: CASIPRTGGVMRALHF. CDR3 nucleotide sequence: TGTGCCAGCATCCCACGGACAGGGGGGGTCATGAGGGCCCTCCACTTT. V usage is TRBV28 and J usage is TRBJ1-6, with TRBD1 matching 10 bases. The ends lost 7 bases at V and 14 bases at J; junction bases unmatched: 17. Germline CDR1 reads MDHEN; CDR2 reads SYDVKM. The CDR3 has 16 amino acids.

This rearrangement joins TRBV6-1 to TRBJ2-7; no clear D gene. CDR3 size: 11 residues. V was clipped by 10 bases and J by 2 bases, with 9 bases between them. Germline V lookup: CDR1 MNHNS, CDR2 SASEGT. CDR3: CATNTAYEQYF. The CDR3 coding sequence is TGTGCCACCAACACCGCCTACGAGCAGTACTTC.

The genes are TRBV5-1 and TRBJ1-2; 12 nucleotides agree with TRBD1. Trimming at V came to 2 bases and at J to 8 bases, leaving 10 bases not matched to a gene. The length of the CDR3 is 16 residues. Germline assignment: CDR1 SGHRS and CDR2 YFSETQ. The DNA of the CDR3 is TGCGCCAGCAGCTTCTCTATTCCCGGGACAGGGGGCGGCTACACCTTC. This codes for CASSFSIPGTGGGYTF. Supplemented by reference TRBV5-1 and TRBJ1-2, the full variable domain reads KAGVTQTPRYLIKTRGQQVTLSCSPISGHRSVSWYQQTPGQGLQFLFEYFSETQRNKGNFPGRFSGRQFSNSRSEMNVSTLELGDSALYLCASSFSIPGTGGGYTFGSGTRLTVV.